This TCR beta chain stems from a study of control samples from healthy donors and cancer patients (TCRdb year 2020). Receptors were amplified or captured by the immunoSEQ multiplex PCR assay. TCRdb provides this immuneACCESS table in a form limited to in-frame rearrangements. Some clones are lacking; in checked studies, under half of them reflect an unresolved V gene, and why the rest are absent is not known. The sample table lists about 140,000 clones, around 85% of them with a count of one. Of the sample, approximately 8.6% is held by the ten largest clones. In the germline V gene, CDR1 corresponds to MNHEY and CDR2 to SVGAGI. Here V drops 2 bases and J drops 3 bases, and the junction holds 5 bases not matched to any gene. The CDR3, from cysteine to phenylalanine, totals 15 residues. Kept here is only the CDR3 DNA, which spans 45 bases and is read in frame from base 1. Comments on this clone: It lacks a known antigen. Base qualities are not provided; no much larger clone lies one nucleotide away.

Sequencing was done on a sample of blood. This TCR derives from a woman aged 25 to 39 in good health. The chain was built from TRBV6-5 and TRBJ2-3; 7 bases in between match TRBD2. The DNA sequence is given as TGTGCCAGCAGTTACGCGGGAGAGGGGACAGATACGCAGTATTTT. It translates to CASSYAGEGTDTQYF.